Listed here are 26 T cell receptor beta chains from one sample, sequenced in a study of radiation and T cells in renal cell carcinoma. TCRdb's copy holds only in-frame clones and misses some; the assay was immunoSEQ multiplex PCR. The sample lists under 200,000 clones; roughly 90% were seen once. As for time point: blood 4 weeks post-SBRT, at nephrectomy. The treatment: 15 Gy SBRT to primary tumor, nephrectomy 4 weeks later. The source was blood, collected from a patient whose treatment included radiotherapy and nephrectomy. Source of these receptors: a woman aged 50 to 65 with renal cell carcinoma.

V and J are TRBV5-4 and TRBJ2-7; D remains unclear. V was cut by 0 bases and J by 5 bases, with 9 bases left in between. Per the germline V gene, CDR1 is SGHNT and CDR2 is YYREEE (reference sequence). The CDR3 covers 13 residues. This CDR3 is CASSLASSNEQYF. CDR3 nucleotides: TGTGCCAGCAGCTTGGCCTCAAGCAACGAGCAGTACTTC.

The chain uses TRBV2 and TRBJ1-5, with a tentative D call TRBD1 (6 bases). CDR1 is SNHLY, CDR2 FYNNEI, per germline. The CDR3 contains 14 residues. V gave up 8 bases and J gave up 4 bases, with 15 bases separating them. The DNA for the CDR3 is TGTGCCAGCTGCCGGGGGCAGGGGAATCAGCCCCAGCATTTT. It codes for CASCRGQGNQPQHF.

The chain employs TRBV2 and TRBJ2-4; D is tentatively TRBD1 or TRBD2 (5 bases each). The CDR3 is 15 residues long. Trimming cost V 7 bases and J 3 bases, with 16 bases left between them. From germline, CDR1 is SNHLY and CDR2 FYNNEI. DNA for the CDR3: TGTGCCAGCAACCTGGGACGGATTTACAAAAACATTCAGTACTTC. Translating it yields CASNLGRIYKNIQYF.

This clone was counted a single time. This rearrangement joins TRBV2 to TRBJ1-4, with 9 bases lining up with TRBD1. Trimming cost V 6 bases and J 3 bases; bases outside gene matches: 5. Germline CDR1 reads SNHLY; CDR2 reads FYNNEI. The CDR3 sequence is 15 residues long. The chain's CDR3 is CASRAQGAPNEKLFF. Written as DNA, the CDR3 is TGTGCCAGCAGGGCACAGGGGGCGCCTAATGAAAAACTGTTTTTT. The full variable domain, its missing parts supplied by reference TRBV2 and TRBJ1-4, is EPEVTQTPSHQVTQMGQEVILRCVPISNHLYFYWYRQILGQKVEFLVSFYNNEISEKSEIFDDQFSVERPDGSNFTLKIRSTKLEDSAMYFCASRAQGAPNEKLFFGSGTQLSVL.

In nucleotides, the CDR3 is TGTGCCAGCAGTAGCCCGGACATTCACTCTGGAAACACCATATATTTT. This translates into CASSSPDIHSGNTIYF. The chain links TRBV2 to TRBJ1-3, with D possibly TRBD1 on 5 matching bases. The germline V gene encodes CDR1 SNHLY and CDR2 FYNNEI. The V end lost 5 bases, the J end lost 0 bases, and 14 bases lay between the germline ends. CDR3 length equals 16 residues.

V usage is TRBV29-1 and J usage is TRBJ1-2; D possibly corresponds to TRBD1 (5 bases). The CDR3 runs to 16 residues. Germline V gene data show CDR1 as SQVTM and CDR2 as ANQGSEA. The V end was cut by 3 bases, the J end by 0 bases, with 17 bases between. The CDR3 loop reads CSVDMGRGPTNYGYTF. As DNA, the CDR3 is TGCAGCGTTGATATGGGGAGGGGACCGACTAACTATGGCTACACCTTC.

J is TRBJ1-2 and V is TRBV4-1; 7 nucleotides align to TRBD1. CDR1 and CDR2 from the germline V gene are MGHRA and YSYEKL. Unmatched junction bases numbered 11, after V lost 4 bases and J lost 0 bases. This CDR3 contains 17 residues. The CDR3 spells CASSRGPTQGANYGYTF. Written as DNA, the CDR3 is TGCGCCAGCAGCCGGGGACCGACTCAGGGGGCTAACTATGGCTACACCTTC.

This rearrangement joins TRBV6-6 to TRBJ2-5; TRBD1 is a possible D gene (8 bases). This CDR3 has 14 amino acids. Trimming pared 5 bases from V and 4 bases from J, leaving 14 bases between. Per the germline V gene, CDR1 is MNHNY and CDR2 is SVGAGI (reference sequence). CDR3 in amino acids: CASSRQGRGETQYF. The CDR3 DNA is TGTGCCAGCAGTCGACAGGGGAGGGGAGAGACCCAGTACTTC.

This clone appeared a single time. The chain combines TRBV18 with TRBJ1-1; D unclear. The CDR3 sequence is 13 residues long. The V gene lost 2 bases and the J gene lost 1 base, with 5 bases spanning the gap. Germline CDR1 and CDR2: KGHSH and LQKENI. CDR3 nucleotides: TGTGCCAGCTCACCAATGGCGAACACTGAAGCTTTCTTT. Protein product: CASSPMANTEAFF.

The chain combines TRBV6-1 with TRBJ1-2; 7 bases fit TRBD1. Germline V gene lookup returns CDR1 MNHNS and CDR2 SASEGT. V was clipped by 6 bases and J by 4 bases; unmatched bases: 8. The CDR3 length is 14 residues. CDR3 coding DNA: TGTGCCAGCAGGGAATCCGGGACAGCCTATGGCTACACCTTC. Its translation: CASRESGTAYGYTF.

The chain couples TRBV18 to TRBJ1-5, with a tentative D call TRBD1 (5 bases). The CDR3 runs to 17 residues. V shed 1 base and J shed 1 base, with 14 bases lying between them. CDR1 is KGHSH and CDR2 is LQKENI in the germline V gene. The DNA of the CDR3 is TGTGCCAGCTCACCACGGACACCGAGACAGAGCAATCAGCCCCAGCATTTT. Translated: CASSPRTPRQSNQPQHF. The complete variable domain, with remaining parts taken from reference TRBV18 and TRBJ1-5, reads NAGVMQNPRHLVRRRGQEARLRCSPMKGHSHVYWYRQLPEEGLKFMVYLQKENIIDESGMPKERFSAEFPKEGPSILRIQQVVRGDSAAYFCASSPRTPRQSNQPQHFGDGTRLSIL.

The CDR3 coding sequence is TGTGCCAGCAACGGCAGGCGTAATAGCAATCAGCCCCAGCATTTT. As protein: CASNGRRNSNQPQHF. The rearrangement uses TRBV6-1 and TRBJ1-5, with unresolved D. The CDR3 extends over 15 amino acids. Germline V gives CDR1 MNHNS, CDR2 SASEGT. V gave up 7 bases and J gave up 0 bases, with 13 bases separating them.

V and J are TRBV9 and TRBJ2-5, with 10 bases that match TRBD1. The J call may not be correct, given that the DNA end is closer to TRBJ2-7. Germline V gene lookup returns CDR1 SGDLS and CDR2 YYNGEE. The CDR3 spans 15 residues. The CDR3, as DNA: TGTGCCAGCAGCGCGACCGGGACAGGGGACTACGAGCAGTACTTC. It translates to CASSATGTGDYEQYF.

The chain carries TRBV5-8 and TRBJ2-5; D might be TRBD1 or TRBD2, each matching 5 bases. V lost 4 bases, J lost 2 bases, and 12 bases lay in between. This CDR3 contains 14 residues. Germline loops: CDR1 SGHTS, CDR2 YDEGEE. CDR3 sequence (DNA): TGTGCCAGCAGCCCGGGACCCCTACAAGAGACCCAGTACTTC. Its translation: CASSPGPLQETQYF. Using reference TRBV5-8 and TRBJ2-5 for the parts outside the CDR3, the full variable domain is EAGVTQSPTHLIKTRGQQATLRCSPISGHTSVYWYQQALGLGLQFLLWYDEGEERNRGNFPPRFSGRQFPNYSSELNVNALELEDSALYLCASSPGPLQETQYFGPGTRLLVL.

This clone was found once. This sequence joins TRBV7-9 and TRBJ1-4, with 7 bases aligning to TRBD1. Germline V lookup: CDR1 SEHNR, CDR2 FQNEAQ (reference sequence). This CDR3 is 17 amino acids long. The trim removed 3 bases at V and 0 bases at J, leaving 7 bases unmatched. The CDR3 here is CASSFGQVGATNEKLFF. In nucleotides, the CDR3 is TGTGCCAGCAGCTTCGGACAGGTTGGGGCAACTAATGAAAAACTGTTTTTT.

V usage is TRBV7-9 and J usage is TRBJ2-3; D tentatively reads TRBD1 or TRBD2 (5 bases each). This CDR3 spans 17 amino acids. Between the trimmed V and J ends, which lost 1 base and 2 bases, there was a span of 16 bases. Germline lookup yields CDR1 SEHNR and CDR2 FQNEAQ (reference sequence). DNA for the CDR3: TGTGCCAGCAGCTTAGGTCCCCGGGGCCATTACACAGATACGCAGTATTTT. This translates into CASSLGPRGHYTDTQYF.

CDR3 in amino acids: CASLGTGATGELFF. The CDR3 coding sequence is TGTGCCAGCCTCGGGACAGGGGCCACCGGGGAGCTGTTTTTT. The chain joins TRBV6-6 to TRBJ2-2; 10 nucleotides match TRBD1. V lost 8 bases to trimming and J lost 4 bases; unmatched junction nucleotides: 4. The V gene's germline CDR1 is MNHNY and CDR2 SVGAGI (reference sequence). This CDR3 contains 14 residues.

The gene calls are TRBV30 and TRBJ2-1; D is undetermined. Germline V lookup: CDR1 GTSNPN, CDR2 SVGIG (reference sequence). The CDR3 consists of 12 residues. Trimming shortened V by 0 bases and J by 9 bases, and 9 bases separated the two germline ends. CDR3 region: CAWSVRVGEQFF. CDR3 DNA sequence: TGTGCCTGGAGTGTACGGGTTGGTGAGCAGTTCTTC. The full variable domain, rest sourced from reference TRBV30 and TRBJ2-1, is SQTIHQWPATLVQPVGSPLSLECTVEGTSNPNLYWYRQAAGRGLQLLFYSVGIGQISSEVPQNLSASRPQDRQFILSSKKLLLSDSGFYLCAWSVRVGEQFFGPGTRLTVL.

J is TRBJ1-1 and V is TRBV7-6, with D maybe TRBD1 (6 bases). The germline V gene has CDR1 SGHVS and CDR2 FNYEAQ. This CDR3 is 15 amino acids long. Trimming stripped 3 bases from V and 2 bases from J, with 13 bases between. This CDR3 is CASSFTRGYNTEAFF. CDR3 bases: TGTGCCAGCAGCTTTACCAGGGGATATAACACTGAAGCTTTCTTT. The entire variable domain, with the rest obtained from reference TRBV7-6 and TRBJ1-1, is as follows: GAGVSQSPRYKVTKRGQDVALRCDPISGHVSLYWYRQALGQGPEFLTYFNYEAQQDKSGLPNDRFSAERPEGSISTLTIQRTEQRDSAMYRCASSFTRGYNTEAFFGQGTRLTVV.

J is TRBJ1-1 and V is TRBV30; no firm D call. Trimming removed 3 bases at V and 4 bases at J, with 12 bases between. This CDR3 is 13 amino acids long. Germline V lookup: CDR1 GTSNPN, CDR2 SVGIG (reference sequence). CDR3 nucleotides: TGTGCCTGGAGCCGCGGAGCCCTCACTGAAGCTTTCTTT. It yields the protein CAWSRGALTEAFF.

The J gene is TRBJ1-1, the V gene TRBV7-8, with unresolved D. This CDR3 comprises 14 residues. The V gene's germline CDR1 is SGHVS and CDR2 FQNEAQ. Trimming removed 4 bases from V and 2 bases from J, with 11 bases in between. The CDR3 here is CASSSTEINTEAFF. In DNA, the CDR3 is TGTGCCAGCAGCTCGACCGAAATAAACACTGAAGCTTTCTTT.

This chain uses TRBV6-1 with TRBJ2-5; 8 bases agree with TRBD2. The V and J ends lost 7 bases and 5 bases, in that order; junction bases with no gene match: 6. CDR1 is MNHNS and CDR2 is SASEGT in the germline V gene. The CDR3 is 13 residues long. CDR3 nucleotide sequence: TGTGCCAGCAATCGGGGGGGGTCGGAGACCCAGTACTTC. Translation: CASNRGGSETQYF.

The chain couples TRBV5-5 to TRBJ1-4; TRBD1 might be the D (6 bases). This CDR3 is built from 15 residues. V was pared by 4 bases and J by 7 bases, with 17 bases between. Germline CDR1 and CDR2: SGHKS and YYEKEE (reference sequence). CDR3 region: CASSDTSGAGEKLFF. The CDR3 DNA sequence: TGTGCCAGCAGCGACACTTCAGGGGCGGGTGAAAAACTGTTTTTT. The full variable domain, with the rest looked up from reference TRBV5-5 and TRBJ1-4, is DAGVTQSPTHLIKTRGQQVTLRCSPISGHKSVSWYQQVLGQGPQFIFQYYEKEERGRGNFPDRFSARQFPNYSSELNVNALLLGDSALYLCASSDTSGAGEKLFFGSGTQLSVL.

V is TRBV19 and J is TRBJ2-3; TRBD1 aligns across 9 bases. CDR3 length: 17 residues. The trim removed 8 bases at V and 1 base at J, leaving 13 bases unmatched. In germline, CDR1 is LNHDA, CDR2 SQIVND (reference sequence). The CDR3 bases are TGTGCCAGTGGCCGGACAGGGGCCACTTTTGGCACAGATACGCAGTATTTT. Its translation is CASGRTGATFGTDTQYF.

This chain uses TRBV4-2 with TRBJ2-3; 8 bases are a match to TRBD1. CDR1 LGHNA and CDR2 YNFKEQ come from the germline V gene. Losses at the gene ends were 5 bases for V and 5 bases for J; bases not matched to a gene: 12. CDR3 length equals 16 residues. CDR3 in amino acids: CASSYYQGAQRDTQYF. The CDR3 nucleotides read TGTGCCAGCAGCTACTATCAGGGGGCGCAAAGAGATACGCAGTATTTT.

This clone has more than one count but fewer than ten. The genes are TRBV6-6 and TRBJ1-2, with D possibly TRBD1 on 5 matching bases. Trimming cost V 8 bases and J 2 bases, with 12 bases left between them. The germline V gene has CDR1 MNHNY and CDR2 SVGAGI (reference sequence). This CDR3 comprises 13 residues. The CDR3 DNA follows: TGTGCCAGCGTCCACGGGGGGAACTATGGCTACACCTTC. Translation gives CASVHGGNYGYTF.